The 3 T cell receptor beta chains in this list originate from one sample, sequenced in a study of T cell responses to AZD1222 COVID-19 vaccine. The protocol was immunoSEQ multiplex PCR, while the TCRdb copy is restricted to in-frame clones and leaves out a portion. The top ten hold about 5.4% of the sample, which has more than 95,000 clones, 80% to 90% seen once. The sequencing here drew on peripheral blood, taken on day 0 of AZD1222 vaccination. All receptors come from an adult in good health.

This clone was counted a single time. The chain employs TRBV7-3 and TRBJ2-7, with D perhaps being TRBD1 or TRBD2 (6 bases each). V was trimmed by 4 bases and J by 3 bases, leaving 16 bases between them. Germline V lookup: CDR1 SGHTA, CDR2 FQGTGA. This CDR3 has 15 residues. The CDR3 loop is CASSSVGGRSYEQYF. The CDR3, as DNA: TGTGCCAGCAGCTCCGTCGGGGGCCGGAGCTACGAGCAGTACTTC.

V is TRBV18 and J is TRBJ1-2, with a tentative D call TRBD1 (5 bases). The V end was cut by 3 bases, the J end by 8 bases, with 19 bases between. CDR3 length equals 15 residues. Germline V gives CDR1 KGHSH, CDR2 LQKENI. CDR3: CASSPGSRDSGGYTF. The CDR3 DNA is TGTGCCAGCTCACCCGGGAGCCGGGACTCAGGGGGCTACACCTTC. Using reference TRBV18 and TRBJ1-2 for the parts outside the CDR3, the full variable domain is NAGVMQNPRHLVRRRGQEARLRCSPMKGHSHVYWYRQLPEEGLKFMVYLQKENIIDESGMPKERFSAEFPKEGPSILRIQQVVRGDSAAYFCASSPGSRDSGGYTFGSGTRLTVV.

This clone was recorded once. The V call is TRBV19, the J call TRBJ2-1; D is perhaps TRBD2 (6 bases). Germline lookup yields CDR1 LNHDA and CDR2 SQIVND (reference sequence). CDR3 size: 15 residues. Trimming stripped 3 bases from V and 2 bases from J, with 11 bases between. The CDR3 bases are TGTGCCAGTAGTATTGAGGGAGGCACCTACAATGAGCAGTTCTTC. Translated: CASSIEGGTYNEQFF.